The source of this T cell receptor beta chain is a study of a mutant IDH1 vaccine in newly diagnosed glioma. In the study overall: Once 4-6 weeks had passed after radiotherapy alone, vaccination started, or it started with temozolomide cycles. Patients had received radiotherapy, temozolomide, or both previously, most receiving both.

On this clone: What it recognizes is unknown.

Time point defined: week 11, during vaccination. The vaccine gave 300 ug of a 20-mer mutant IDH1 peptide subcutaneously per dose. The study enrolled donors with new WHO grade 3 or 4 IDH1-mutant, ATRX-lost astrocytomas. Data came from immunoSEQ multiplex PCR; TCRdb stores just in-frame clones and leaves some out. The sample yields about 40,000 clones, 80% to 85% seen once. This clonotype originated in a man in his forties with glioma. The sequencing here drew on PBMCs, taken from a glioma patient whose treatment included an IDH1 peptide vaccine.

CDR3 nucleotides: TGCGCCAGCAGCTTGACTAGCGGGGGAACGCTTAGGCCTTACAATGAGCAGTTCTTC. It encodes CASSLTSGGTLRPYNEQFF. The chain is built from TRBV5-1 and TRBJ2-1, with 11 bases aligning to TRBD2. Germline CDR1 and CDR2: SGHRS and YFSETQ. The J segment lost 4 bases and the V segment lost 1 base, leaving 13 bases of the junction unmatched. CDR3 length: 19 amino acids.